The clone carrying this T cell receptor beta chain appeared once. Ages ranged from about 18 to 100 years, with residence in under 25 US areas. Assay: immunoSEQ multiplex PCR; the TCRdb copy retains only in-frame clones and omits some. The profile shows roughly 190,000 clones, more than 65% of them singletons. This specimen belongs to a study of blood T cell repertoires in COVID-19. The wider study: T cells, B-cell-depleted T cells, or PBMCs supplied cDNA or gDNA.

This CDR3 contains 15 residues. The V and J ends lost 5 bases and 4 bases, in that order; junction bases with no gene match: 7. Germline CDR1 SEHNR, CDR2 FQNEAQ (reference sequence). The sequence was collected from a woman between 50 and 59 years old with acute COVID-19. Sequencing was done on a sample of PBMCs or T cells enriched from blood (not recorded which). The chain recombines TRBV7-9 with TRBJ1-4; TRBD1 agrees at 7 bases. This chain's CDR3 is CASSLGQAVNEKLFF. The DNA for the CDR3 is TGTGCCAGCAGCCTTGGACAGGCAGTTAATGAAAAACTGTTTTTT.